This T cell receptor (beta chain) appears in the sequencing data of a study of blood T cell repertoires in COVID-19. Across the whole study: From the United States, Italy and Spain came samples of acute and convalescent COVID-19. T cells, B-cell-depleted T cells, or PBMCs supplied cDNA or gDNA.

The CDR3 covers 15 residues. CDR1 is MNHEY, CDR2 SMNVEV, per germline (reference sequence). V lost 3 bases and J 3 bases, leaving 15 bases between the germline ends. Original handling: How many nucleated cells were present was estimated from reference gene primer amplification. Only in-frame clones appear in the TCRdb table, and some are missing; sequencing was by immunoSEQ multiplex PCR. V and J calls and clone size follow that table, whereas D and trimming were derived from the DNA. Among roughly 80,000 clones listed, 75% to 90% were seen once. This clonotype originated in a man in his 60s with active or convalescent COVID-19. The chain has TRBV27 and TRBJ2-7, with D maybe TRBD1 (6 bases). The material sequenced was peripheral blood. The CDR3 here is CASSLVQGIYYEQYF. For the CDR3, the DNA is TGTGCCAGCAGTTTGGTACAGGGAATTTACTACGAGCAGTACTTC.